A single sample is the source of the 23 T cell receptor beta chains below, sequenced in a study of cytomegalovirus exposure and HLA in healthy donors. The PCR used 60 Vbeta and 13 Jbeta primers. The assay was immunoSEQ multiplex PCR, and TCRdb's table has in-frame clones only and misses some. The sample consists of under 150,000 clones, roughly 79% of them appearing once. Material: PBMCs. The origin of the receptors is a woman in her forties in good health and CMV-seronegative.

V and J are TRBV30 and TRBJ2-1; TRBD1 matches 7 bases. J gave up 12 bases and V 7 bases, and 15 bases lay outside the gene matches. Germline V gene data show CDR1 as GTSNPN and CDR2 as SVGIG (reference sequence). The CDR3 has 13 amino acids. CDR3 DNA sequence: TGTGCCTCTGACAGGGCCAACCAAATGAGGCAGTTCTTC. It codes for CASDRANQMRQFF.

This chain uses TRBV9 with TRBJ2-1; tentatively, D is TRBD2 (5 bases). The length of the CDR3 is 16 residues. Germline V gives CDR1 SGDLS, CDR2 YYNGEE. V was clipped by 0 bases and J by 4 bases, with 14 bases between them. In DNA, the CDR3 is TGTGCCAGCAGCGTAGACATGAGGGATAATTACAATGAGCAGTTCTTC. This gives the protein CASSVDMRDNYNEQFF.

The rearrangement links TRBV10-3 to TRBJ2-5, with a weak D call TRBD1 (5 bases). The DNA end is more similar to TRBJ2-7, so the J call may be wrong. Germline-derived CDR1 and CDR2 are ENHRY and SYGVKD. The CDR3 covers 15 residues. The CDR3 protein is CAISEGQGKIHEQYF. In DNA, the CDR3 is TGTGCCATCAGTGAAGGTCAGGGAAAGATCCACGAGCAGTACTTC.

The chain couples TRBV2 to TRBJ1-2; 10 bases match TRBD1. The CDR3 extends over 15 amino acids. J was trimmed by 5 bases and V by 6 bases; bases with no gene match: 9. The germline CDR1 and CDR2 sequences are SNHLY and FYNNEI. CDR3 DNA: TGTGCCAGCAGCTACCCGGGACAGGGGCCGTATGGCTACACCTTC. Amino acids: CASSYPGQGPYGYTF.

This clone was seen more than once but under ten times. V gene TRBV6-1 combines with J gene TRBJ2-1; TRBD2 aligns across 11 bases. Germline CDR1 MNHNS, CDR2 SASEGT. Losses at the gene ends were 4 bases for V and 6 bases for J; bases not matched to a gene: 5. The CDR3 spans 15 residues. The CDR3 bases are TGTGCCAGCAGTGCTTCTAGCGGGGGGCCCAATGAGCAGTTCTTC. It translates to CASSASSGGPNEQFF.

This rearrangement joins TRBV15 to TRBJ1-2; no clear D. The germline CDR1 and CDR2 sequences are LNHNV and YYDKDF (reference sequence). V lost 3 bases to trimming and J lost 7 bases, with 18 bases between them. The CDR3 has 15 amino acids. This CDR3 reads CATSRSRGPPAGYTF. CDR3 sequence (DNA): TGTGCCACCAGCAGGTCCCGAGGGCCTCCGGCTGGCTACACCTTC.

This clone showed up just a few times. The sample has other DNA sequences that encode this CDR3 too. The CDR3 protein is CASSFRGDEQFF. CDR3 nucleotide sequence: TGTGCCAGCAGTTTTCGGGGTGATGAGCAGTTCTTC. J is TRBJ2-1 and V is TRBV27; TRBD2 might be the D (5 bases). This CDR3 is 12 amino acids long. Germline V gene sequence: CDR1 MNHEY, CDR2 SMNVEV (reference sequence). Trimming left V 3 bases short and J 8 bases short, with 8 bases between.

This clone was counted a few times. In the same sample, other DNA sequences code for this CDR3. The V gene is TRBV7-9, the J gene TRBJ2-7, with D perhaps TRBD2 (6 bases). V dropped 3 bases and J dropped 2 bases, with 14 bases sitting between them. Germline CDR1 SEHNR, CDR2 FQNEAQ (reference sequence). This CDR3 is built from 15 residues. The chain's CDR3 is CASSLGGTATYEQYF. The CDR3 region has the DNA TGTGCCAGCAGCTTGGGCGGGACCGCAACCTACGAGCAGTACTTC.

The V gene is TRBV5-4, the J gene TRBJ2-3; TRBD2 might be the D (5 bases). V gave up 9 bases and J gave up 2 bases, with 16 bases separating them. The CDR3 covers 14 residues. Germline CDR1 is SGHNT and CDR2 is YYREEE (reference sequence). CDR3 amino acids: CATRTPGITDTQYF. As DNA, the CDR3 is TGTGCCACCAGAACCCCGGGGATCACAGATACGCAGTATTTT.

This clone was recorded once. The V call is TRBV27, the J call TRBJ2-2; 10 bases line up with TRBD1. V gave up 4 bases and J gave up 6 bases; unmatched junction bases: 8. The CDR3 contains 16 residues. CDR1 is MNHEY and CDR2 is SMNVEV in the germline V gene (reference sequence). The CDR3 DNA is TGTGCCAGCAGTTCGCCGGGACAGGGGACGGCCGGGGAGCTGTTTTTT. It yields the protein CASSSPGQGTAGELFF.

The DNA for the CDR3 is TGCGCCAGCAGCTTGGGGGCGGGTGGTGAGCAGTTCTTC. It encodes CASSLGAGGEQFF. This chain links TRBV5-1 with TRBJ2-1, with D possibly TRBD2 on 5 matching bases. The CDR3 is 13 amino acids. Germline V gene data show CDR1 as SGHRS and CDR2 as YFSETQ. V lost 0 bases to trimming and J lost 9 bases, with 10 bases between them. Using reference TRBV5-1 and TRBJ2-1 for the parts outside the CDR3, the full variable domain is KAGVTQTPRYLIKTRGQQVTLSCSPISGHRSVSWYQQTPGQGLQFLFEYFSETQRNKGNFPGRFSGRQFSNSRSEMNVSTLELGDSALYLCASSLGAGGEQFFGPGTRLTVL.

This clone was counted once. One junction end disagrees with the germline gene, perhaps due to a read error. The chain carries TRBV6-1 and TRBJ2-4, with 7 bases fitting TRBD1. The CDR3 covers 14 residues. Germline-derived CDR1 and CDR2 are MNHNS and SASEGT. CDR3 bases: TGTGCCAGTCGGGACAGCCAGGCGGAAAACAGTCAGTACTTC. Translated, it gives CASRDSQAENSQYF.

The rearrangement joins TRBV5-1 to TRBJ1-1; 8 nucleotides agree with TRBD1. This CDR3 has 14 residues. With V trimmed by 3 bases and J by 4 bases, 5 bases remained unmatched. The V gene's germline CDR1 is SGHRS and CDR2 YFSETQ. CDR3 residues: CASSYGQGSTEAFF. The CDR3 DNA is TGCGCCAGCAGCTACGGACAGGGTTCCACTGAAGCTTTCTTT.

This clone appeared once. The chain combines TRBV9 with TRBJ1-1, with a weak D call TRBD1 (5 bases). CDR1 and CDR2 (germline): SGDLS, YYNGEE. V lost 0 bases, J lost 3 bases, and 21 bases lay in between. The CDR3 is 18 amino acids. CDR3 sequence (DNA): TGTGCCAGCAGCGTAGCATCTAGATGGACATCTGGTGACACTGAAGCTTTCTTT. Protein: CASSVASRWTSGDTEAFF.

The rearrangement joins TRBV29-1 to TRBJ2-1, with D uncertain. The length of the CDR3 is 11 residues. V was trimmed by 4 bases and J by 6 bases, leaving 7 bases between them. Germline CDR1 and CDR2: SQVTM and ANQGSEA. The CDR3: CSVVFFNEQFF. The CDR3, as DNA: TGCAGCGTTGTATTTTTCAATGAGCAGTTCTTC.

The chain's CDR3 is CASSVHRDRGFSYEQYF. The CDR3 DNA sequence: TGTGCCAGCAGTGTTCACCGGGACAGGGGGTTCTCCTACGAGCAGTACTTC. V usage is TRBV28 and J usage is TRBJ2-7; 11 nucleotides agree with TRBD1. CDR3 length: 17 residues. Germline values: CDR1 MDHEN, CDR2 SYDVKM. J was trimmed by 0 bases and V by 5 bases; bases with no gene match: 9.

This clone was seen a handful of times. This CDR3 reads CASSQGTGNEQYF. CDR3 nucleotides: TGTGCCAGCAGCCAAGGGACAGGGAACGAGCAGTACTTC. This chain links TRBV27 with TRBJ2-7; 9 bases agree with TRBD1. Germline values: CDR1 MNHEY, CDR2 SMNVEV (reference sequence). With 6 bases clipped from V and 5 bases from J, the junction kept 5 bases outside the gene matches. The CDR3 contains 13 residues.

CDR3 nucleotide sequence: TGTGCCAGCAGTTATAGCGGGGGGGCCTCTTGGGAGACCCAGTACTTC. It translates to CASSYSGGASWETQYF. The chain combines TRBV27 with TRBJ2-5; 11 bases agree with TRBD2. Germline assignment: CDR1 MNHEY and CDR2 SMNVEV (reference sequence). The CDR3 extends over 16 amino acids. Trimming cost V 4 bases and J 5 bases; bases outside gene matches: 9.

This chain joins TRBV5-4 and TRBJ2-1; 8 positions agree with TRBD2. Germline V gene sequence: CDR1 SGHNT, CDR2 YYREEE (reference sequence). The CDR3 totals 14 residues. V was pared by 7 bases and J by 8 bases, with 11 bases of the junction left unmatched. The DNA of the CDR3 is TGTGCCAGCTTACAGACGGGACTAGACGATGAGCAGTTCTTC. This codes for CASLQTGLDDEQFF. The whole variable domain, filled in from reference TRBV5-4 and TRBJ2-1, reads ETGVTQSPTHLIKTRGQQVTLRCSSQSGHNTVSWYQQALGQGPQFIFQYYREEENGRGNFPPRFSGLQFPNYSSELNVNALELDDSALYLCASLQTGLDDEQFFGPGTRLTVL.

V usage is TRBV5-4 and J usage is TRBJ2-3, with unresolved D. Germline CDR1 and CDR2: SGHNT and YYREEE (reference sequence). Trimming shortened V by 4 bases and J by 1 base, and 10 bases separated the two germline ends. The CDR3 totals 14 residues. This chain's CDR3 is CASSPERGTDTQYF. The CDR3 DNA reads TGTGCCAGCAGCCCGGAACGGGGCACAGATACGCAGTATTTT.

The rearrangement links TRBV27 to TRBJ2-5; tentative D call: TRBD1 (6 bases). Germline V CDR1 and CDR2: MNHEY, SMNVEV (reference sequence). CDR3 length equals 14 residues. Trimming shortened V by 5 bases and J by 5 bases, and 15 bases separated the two germline ends. The CDR3 protein is CASSPTTGRETQYF. The CDR3 DNA is TGTGCCAGCAGTCCCACGACAGGAAGGGAGACCCAGTACTTC.

V usage is TRBV6-1 and J usage is TRBJ2-1; tentative D call: TRBD2 (5 bases). Per germline, CDR1 MNHNS and CDR2 SASEGT. The CDR3 consists of 14 residues. V dropped 2 bases and J dropped 5 bases, with 10 bases sitting between them. The CDR3 DNA follows: TGTGCCAGCAGTGAATGGGTCGGGGACAATGAGCAGTTCTTC. Its protein is CASSEWVGDNEQFF.

V and J are TRBV9 and TRBJ1-1; tentatively, D is TRBD1 (5 bases). This CDR3 spans 16 amino acids. In germline, CDR1 is SGDLS, CDR2 YYNGEE. Trimming left V 0 bases short and J 0 bases short, with 12 bases between. The CDR3 protein is CASSVARDGLNTEAFF. In DNA, the CDR3 is TGTGCCAGCAGCGTAGCCAGGGATGGGTTGAACACTGAAGCTTTCTTT.